Listed here is a single T cell receptor (beta chain). The PCR was carried out with 60 Vbeta primers and 13 Jbeta primers. The assay was immunoSEQ multiplex PCR, and TCRdb's table has in-frame clones only and misses some. The sample contains 210,000 or so clones, 77% of which appear only once. The entry originates in a study of cytomegalovirus exposure and HLA in healthy donors. V shed 4 bases, J shed 7 bases, and the junction held 11 bases outside the gene matches. The CDR3 is made up of 15 amino acids. In germline, CDR1 is MDHEN, CDR2 SYDVKM. The source of this sequence is a woman between 55 and 75 years old in good health and CMV-seropositive. The chain is built from TRBV28 and TRBJ1-2; 8 nucleotides agree with TRBD1. Sequencing was performed on PBMCs. This CDR3 reads CASSSLRQGLGGYTF. In DNA, the CDR3 is TGTGCCAGCAGTTCCCTTCGACAGGGGCTGGGTGGCTACACCTTC.